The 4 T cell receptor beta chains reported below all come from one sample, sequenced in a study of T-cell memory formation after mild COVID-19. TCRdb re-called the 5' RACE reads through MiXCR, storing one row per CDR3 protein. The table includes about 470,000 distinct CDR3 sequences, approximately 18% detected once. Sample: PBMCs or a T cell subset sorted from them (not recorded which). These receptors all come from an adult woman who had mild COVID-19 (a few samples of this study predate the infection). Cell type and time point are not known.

The CDR3 bases are TGCGCCAGCAGCCAGGGGACAGGCGAATCCTACAATGAGCAGTTCTTC. Translated, it gives CASSQGTGESYNEQFF. V is TRBV5-1 and J is TRBJ2-1; 8 bases are a match to TRBD1. The CDR3 consists of 16 residues. V was clipped by 4 bases and J by 1 base; unmatched bases: 7. Germline V lookup: CDR1 SGHRS, CDR2 YFSETQ. Supplemented by reference TRBV5-1 and TRBJ2-1, the full variable domain reads KAGVTQTPRYLIKTRGQQVTLSCSPISGHRSVSWYQQTPGQGLQFLFEYFSETQRNKGNFPGRFSGRQFSNSRSEMNVSTLELGDSALYLCASSQGTGESYNEQFFGPGTRLTVL.

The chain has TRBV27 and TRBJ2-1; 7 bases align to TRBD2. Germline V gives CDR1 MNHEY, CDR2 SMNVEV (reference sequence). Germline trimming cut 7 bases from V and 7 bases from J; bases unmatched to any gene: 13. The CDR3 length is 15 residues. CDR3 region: CASTSGTWGGNEQFF. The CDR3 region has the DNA TGTGCCAGCACCTCCGGGACTTGGGGAGGGAATGAGCAGTTCTTC.

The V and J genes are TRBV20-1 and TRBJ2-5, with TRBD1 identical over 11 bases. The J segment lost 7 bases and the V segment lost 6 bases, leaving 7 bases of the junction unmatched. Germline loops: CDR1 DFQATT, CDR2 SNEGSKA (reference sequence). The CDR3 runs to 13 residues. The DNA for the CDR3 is TGCAGTGCCTTATCGGGACAGGGGGGGACCCAGTACTTC. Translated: CSALSGQGGTQYF.

The CDR3 DNA reads as TGTGCCATCCTGCGTGGGACAGACACCTACAATGAGCAGTTCTTC. Translated, it gives CAILRGTDTYNEQFF. The chain carries TRBV12-3 or TRBV12-4 and TRBJ2-1, with TRBD1 matching over 7 bases. V was pared by 10 bases and J by 2 bases, with 11 bases of the junction left unmatched. The CDR3 extends over 15 amino acids.